This is a list of T cell receptor beta chains from one sample in a study of OX40 agonist ivuxolimab in advanced cancers. Clones were sequenced by immunoSEQ multiplex PCR, and TCRdb holds only the in-frame ones, with some missing. This sample has more than 65,000 clones, with approximately 89% found just once. The sequences come from CD4+ or CD8+ T cells sorted from blood, collected in a trial of the OX40 agonist ivuxolimab. The source of these receptors is an adult with an advanced solid tumor such as melanoma, head and neck, liver or kidney cancer. The CDR3 runs from the conserved cysteine through the conserved F or W. A D gene is named only where the DNA matches it firmly. The size of a clone is reported for some rows only, either as once, few or many, or as a class for expanded clones.

j_gene | v_gene | d_gene | abundance | CDR3nt | CDR3aa
TRBJ2-6 | TRBV5-8 | . | . | TGTGCCAGCAGCGATATGTTGGGGGCCAACGTCCTGACTTTC | CASSDMLGANVLTF
TRBJ1-1 | TRBV19 | TRBD1 | . | TGTGCCAGTAGTCCTGGGACAGGGTATACTGAAGCTTTCTTT | CASSPGTGYTEAFF
TRBJ2-3 | TRBV14 | . | . | TGTGCCAGCAGCCACTTGCAGCCAGATACGCAGTATTTT | CASSHLQPDTQYF
TRBJ2-7 | TRBV5-1 | . | . | TGCGCCAGCAGCCCGATACAGGGCGGCGAGCAGTACTTC | CASSPIQGGEQYF
TRBJ1-4 | TRBV19 | . | . | TGTGCCAGTAGGATGGGGGGTAACCGGGAAAAACTGTTTTTT | CASRMGGNREKLFF
TRBJ1-5 | TRBV19 | . | once | TGTGCCAGTACTATCAGCGGCAGAAATCAGCCCCAGCATTTT | CASTISGRNQPQHF
TRBJ1-1 | TRBV7-8 | . | . | TGTGCCAGCAGCGTACAGGGCTCCACTGAAGCTTTCTTT | CASSVQGSTEAFF
TRBJ2-5 | TRBV5-1 | . | . | TGCGCCAGCAGATACCAAGAGACCCAGTACTTC | CASRYQETQYF
TRBJ2-1 | TRBV19 | TRBD1 | . | TGTGCCAGTAGTTTTGCACAGGGGTCTGAGCAGTTCTTC | CASSFAQGSEQFF
TRBJ2-5 | TRBV7-2 | TRBD2 | . | TGTGCCAGCAGCTTCCAGCGGGGTACCCAAGAGACCCAGTACTTC | CASSFQRGTQETQYF
TRBJ2-7 | TRBV5-1 | . | . | TGCGCCAGCAGCTACAGGTACGAGCAGTACTTC | CASSYRYEQYF
TRBJ1-6 | TRBV7-9 | TRBD1 | . | TGTGCCAGCAGATTGACAGGGAAGGAGTCACCCCTCCACTTT | CASRLTGKESPLHF
TRBJ1-3 | TRBV9 | TRBD1 | . | TGTGCCAGCAGCAGCCGACAGGGCCACTCTGGAAACACCATATATTTT | CASSSRQGHSGNTIYF
TRBJ2-5 | TRBV9 | TRBD1 | . | TGTGCCAGCAGCGTTACAGGGGGCGGAGAGACCCAGTACTTC | CASSVTGGGETQYF
TRBJ2-7 | TRBV2 | . | . | TGTGCCAGCATCGAGGGGTTCAGTGGCTACGAGCAGTACTTC | CASIEGFSGYEQYF
TRBJ2-1 | TRBV27 | . | . | TGTGCCAGCAGTCCCCTAGTTCTGCGGATCCACAATGAGCAGTTCTTC | CASSPLVLRIHNEQFF
TRBJ2-7 | TRBV6-1 | . | . | TGTGCCAGCAGTGATGGGTCCGCCTACGAGCAGTACTTC | CASSDGSAYEQYF
TRBJ2-7 | TRBV6-5 | . | . | TGTGCCAGCAGCCCGGGCCTCTACGAGCAGTACTTC | CASSPGLYEQYF
TRBJ1-2 | TRBV5-1 | . | once | TGCGCCAGCAGCCCCGACAGGCTTAACTATGGCTACACCTTC | CASSPDRLNYGYTF
TRBJ1-1 | TRBV11-2 | TRBD1 | few | TGTGCCAGCAGCTTATACAGGGGAACTGAAGCTTTCTTT | CASSLYRGTEAFF
TRBJ1-2 | TRBV27 | . | once | TGTGCCAGCAGTTCCCCGGACCGGGCTAACTATGGCTACACCTTC | CASSSPDRANYGYTF
TRBJ2-2 | TRBV5-1 | TRBD2 | . | TGCGCCAGCAGCCCGGACACGGGGGGGACCGGGGAGCTGTTTTTT | CASSPDTGGTGELFF
TRBJ1-1 | TRBV7-7 | . | few | TGTGCCAGCAGCAAGGACAGGAACACTGAAGCTTTCTTT | CASSKDRNTEAFF
TRBJ2-1 | TRBV7-8 | TRBD2 | once | TGTGCCAGCAGCTTAGTGGGACTAGCGGGGGATAATGAGCAGTTCTTC | CASSLVGLAGDNEQFF
TRBJ2-3 | TRBV27 | . | . | TGTGCCAGCAGTTTAGACCTGGGAGATACGCAGTATTTT | CASSLDLGDTQYF
TRBJ2-7 | TRBV7-6 | TRBD1 | . | TGTGCCAGCAGCTTAGGACAGGGGTTTGGCTACGAGCAGTACTTC | CASSLGQGFGYEQYF
TRBJ2-5 | TRBV5-6 | TRBD1 | . | TGTGCCAGCAGCTCCGGGACAGTCCAAGAGACCCAGTACTTC | CASSSGTVQETQYF
TRBJ1-2 | TRBV11-2 | . | . | TGTGCCAGCAGTCAAGAACGGGCGAACTATGGCTACACCTTC | CASSQERANYGYTF
TRBJ1-2 | TRBV13 | TRBD1 | . | TGTGCCAGCAGCCTCCGGACAGGGGGCCATGGCTACACCTTC | CASSLRTGGHGYTF
TRBJ1-2 | TRBV19 | . | once | TGTGCCAGTAGTTCCGACAGGAGTGTAGAGCTGATTGGCTACACCTTC | CASSSDRSVELIGYTF
TRBJ1-2 | TRBV7-2 | . | . | TGTGCCAGCAGCTTAGGGGAGGGAGTCTATGGCTACACCTTC | CASSLGEGVYGYTF
TRBJ1-2 | TRBV6-5 | . | . | TGTGCCAGCACCGACGGTGGGGGGCATAACTATGGCTACACCTTC | CASTDGGGHNYGYTF
TRBJ1-5 | TRBV19 | TRBD1 | once | TGTGCCAGTAGAACCGCCCGGGACAGCTTCAATCAGCCCCAGCATTTT | CASRTARDSFNQPQHF
TRBJ2-2 | TRBV6-1 | TRBD2 | . | TGTGCCAGCAGTGAAGTCCTAGCGGGGGCGTTGAACACCGGGGAGCTGTTTTTT | CASSEVLAGALNTGELFF
TRBJ2-2 | TRBV7-8 | TRBD2 | . | TGTGCCAGCAGCTCGCGGGGGGGCCTAACCGGGGAGCTGTTTTTT | CASSSRGGLTGELFF
TRBJ1-5 | TRBV4-1 | . | once | TGCGCCAGCAGCCAAGATGGGGGCAGGGTAGGCAATCAGCCCCAGCATTTT | CASSQDGGRVGNQPQHF
TRBJ2-1 | TRBV27 | TRBD2 | few | TGTGCCAGCAGTCTGACTAGCGGGGGGGCGAGTGAGCAGTTCTTC | CASSLTSGGASEQFF
TRBJ2-1 | TRBV7-3 | TRBD2 | . | TGTGCCAGCAGCTCCGGGACTAGCGTTTACAATGAGCAGTTCTTC | CASSSGTSVYNEQFF
TRBJ2-7 | TRBV7-9 | TRBD2 | once | TGTGCCAGCAGCTTAGGCGGGGGGACCTCCTACGAGCAGTACTTC | CASSLGGGTSYEQYF
TRBJ2-1 | TRBV20-1 | . | once | TGCAGTGCTAGACGGGGTAATGAGCAGTTCTTC | CSARRGNEQFF
TRBJ2-3 | TRBV6-6 | . | . | TGTGCCAGCAGTCATCCGGGCTTGGGGCGAGATACGCAGTATTTT | CASSHPGLGRDTQYF
TRBJ2-1 | TRBV11-1 | . | . | TGTGCCAGCAGCTTTAGCGGCGGCTCCTACAATGAGCAGTTCTTC | CASSFSGGSYNEQFF
TRBJ2-1 | TRBV2 | . | . | TGTGCCAGCAGTGAGAGAGACAATGAGCAGTTCTTC | CASSERDNEQFF
TRBJ1-1 | TRBV18 | . | few | TGTGCCAGCTCACCACCCGGCGGGGAGAGCACTGAAGCTTTCTTT | CASSPPGGESTEAFF
TRBJ2-5 | TRBV6-1 | . | . | TGTGCCAGCAGCGGGATAGGTGGGACCCAGTACTTC | CASSGIGGTQYF
TRBJ1-6 | TRBV6-4 | TRBD1 | . | TGTGCCAGCAGTGAGGGACAGGGACGGAGGTCACCCCTCCACTTT | CASSEGQGRRSPLHF
TRBJ2-2 | TRBV7-9 | . | . | TGTGCCAGCAGCTTAGCGGGGCCCGGGGAGCTGTTTTTT | CASSLAGPGELFF
TRBJ2-3 | TRBV6-4 | . | . | TGTGCCAGCAGTGACCCCCCTCGCACAGATACGCAGTATTTT | CASSDPPRTDTQYF
TRBJ2-1 | TRBV5-1 | . | once | TGCGCCAGCAGCTTCCGCCGTACAGGAGACAATGAGCAGTTCTTC | CASSFRRTGDNEQFF
TRBJ2-6 | TRBV28 | TRBD1 | . | TGTGCCAGCAGTCCCCAGACAGGGGCGAATAATATTGGGGCCAACGTCCTGACTTTC | CASSPQTGANNIGANVLTF
TRBJ2-7 | TRBV5-1 | TRBD1 | few | TGCGCCAGCAGCACAGGGACAGCGGCCTCCTACGAGCAGTACTTC | CASSTGTAASYEQYF
TRBJ1-5 | TRBV7-9 | . | . | TGTGCCAGCAGCTTATGGGAGCAGCCCCAGCATTTT | CASSLWEQPQHF
TRBJ2-3 | TRBV5-1 | TRBD1 | . | TGCGCCAGCAGCCCTTCGGGACAGCAGGCAGCAGATACGCAGTATTTT | CASSPSGQQAADTQYF
TRBJ2-7 | TRBV9 | . | . | TGTGCCAGCAGCCCGGGGGCCCTCTCCTACGAGCAGTACTTC | CASSPGALSYEQYF